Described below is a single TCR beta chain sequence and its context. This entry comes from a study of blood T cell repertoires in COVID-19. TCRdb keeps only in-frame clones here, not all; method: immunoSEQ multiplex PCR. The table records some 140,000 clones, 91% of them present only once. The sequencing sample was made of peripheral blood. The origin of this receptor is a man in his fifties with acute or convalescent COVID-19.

The chain's CDR3 is CASSLTGVYNEQFF. The CDR3 bases are TGTGCCAGCAGCCTGACAGGGGTCTACAATGAGCAGTTCTTC. The rearrangement uses TRBV7-2 and TRBJ2-1, with 8 bases fitting TRBD1. This CDR3 has 14 amino acids. The trim removed 5 bases at V and 3 bases at J, leaving 3 bases unmatched. Per germline, CDR1 SGHTA and CDR2 FQGNSA.